The next 9 T cell receptor beta chains were all read from a single sample in a study of cytomegalovirus exposure and HLA in healthy donors. The repertoire was sequenced with immunoSEQ multiplex PCR; TCRdb's copy has only in-frame clones and lacks some. The sample lists approximately 130,000 clones, 85% to 90% occurring once. Sequenced sample: PBMCs. The receptors shown here come from a woman younger than 35 in good health and CMV-seronegative.

The chain uses TRBV6-1 and TRBJ2-3; perhaps TRBD1 as D (6 bases). CDR3 length: 16 amino acids. V lost 2 bases to trimming and J lost 5 bases, with 17 bases between them. Germline V lookup: CDR1 MNHNS, CDR2 SASEGT. The CDR3 reads CASSEMRQVLGDTQYF. The CDR3 DNA is TGTGCCAGCAGTGAAATGCGACAGGTCCTAGGAGATACGCAGTATTTT.

V usage is TRBV25-1 and J usage is TRBJ1-2; D gene ambiguous. Looked up from germline, CDR1 is MGHDK and CDR2 is SYGVNS. The germline V and J ends were trimmed by 2 bases and 7 bases, with 8 bases remaining between them. The CDR3 loop spans 12 amino acids. Here the CDR3 DNA reads TGTGCCAGCAGTGAACTTCTACTTGGCTACACCTTC. Translation gives CASSELLLGYTF.

As DNA, the CDR3 is TGTGCCAGCTCACCACAGTCAAGAGACAATGAGCAGTTCTTC. The encoded protein is CASSPQSRDNEQFF. J is TRBJ2-1 and V is TRBV18; D not certain. The V gene's germline CDR1 is KGHSH and CDR2 LQKENI. The CDR3 is 14 residues long. V was trimmed by 1 base and J by 5 bases, leaving 9 bases between them.

The chain is built from TRBV12-1 and TRBJ2-7; the table's D call of TRBD2 was not tested on the DNA. TRBV12-1 is given as a pseudogene. The CDR3 runs 16 residues. The CDR3: CASSPRLSGPSYEQYF. DNA of the CDR3: TGTGCCAGCAGCCCCCGACTTAGCGGCCCCTCCTACGAGCAGTACTTC.

The chain combines TRBV7-3 with TRBJ1-1, with unresolved D. Looked up from germline, CDR1 is SGHTA and CDR2 is FQGTGA. The V gene lost 2 bases and the J gene lost 1 base, with 11 bases spanning the gap. The CDR3 is 15 residues long. The CDR3 region is CASSLLRRENTEAFF. Here the CDR3 DNA reads TGTGCCAGCAGCTTACTCAGGAGGGAGAACACTGAAGCTTTCTTT.

The chain employs TRBV4-1 and TRBJ2-1; 7 bases match TRBD2. From germline, CDR1 is MGHRA and CDR2 YSYEKL. V was clipped by 4 bases and J by 0 bases; unmatched bases: 18. The CDR3 is made up of 20 amino acids. The CDR3 coding sequence is TGCGCCAGCAGCCTCAATGTAATACCTAGCGGTCTAAGCTCCTACAATGAGCAGTTCTTC. This encodes CASSLNVIPSGLSSYNEQFF.

V and J are TRBV6-1 and TRBJ1-5; 7 nucleotides match TRBD1. J lost 7 bases, V lost 3 bases, and 6 bases had no gene match. The CDR3 totals 14 residues. Germline CDR1 is MNHNS and CDR2 is SASEGT. CDR3 bases: TGTGCCAGCAGTGAGGGGACAGCCTCACAGCCCCAGCATTTT. It codes for CASSEGTASQPQHF.

This clone appeared a few times. This rearrangement joins TRBV28 to TRBJ1-2; tentative D call: TRBD1 (5 bases). CDR1 MDHEN and CDR2 SYDVKM come from the germline V gene. Trimming removed 3 bases from V and 7 bases from J, with 15 bases in between. CDR3 length: 14 residues. The CDR3 is CASSFGGGGGGYTF. CDR3 DNA sequence: TGTGCCAGCAGTTTTGGCGGGGGTGGAGGTGGCTACACCTTC.

The V call is TRBV6-5, the J call TRBJ1-1, with a possible D match to TRBD1 (6 bases). The CDR3 extends over 15 amino acids. Between the trimmed V and J ends, which lost 5 bases and 0 bases, there was a span of 13 bases. Germline assignment: CDR1 MNHEY and CDR2 SVGAGI. The CDR3 protein is CASSLGTRMNTEAFF. The CDR3 region has the DNA TGTGCCAGCAGTCTCGGGACAAGAATGAACACTGAAGCTTTCTTT.